This T cell receptor (beta chain) was sequenced in a study of OX40 agonist ivuxolimab in advanced cancers. Overall study context: Each patient was given ivuxolimab into a vein every 2 weeks, at 0.01 to 10 mg/kg.

This CDR3 is built from 13 residues. V shed 2 bases and J shed 3 bases, with 8 bases lying between them. The germline gives CDR1 MNHEY, CDR2 SMNVEV (reference sequence). Blood sampling took place at baseline, cycle 4 day 1, and cycle 7 day 1. Sequencing used immunoSEQ multiplex PCR; TCRdb keeps in-frame clones, though not all of them. This table has 58,000 or so clones, roughly 87% appearing once. Source: CD4+ or CD8+ T cells sorted from blood, taken in a trial of the OX40 agonist ivuxolimab. This receptor was obtained from an adult with an advanced solid tumor such as melanoma, head and neck, liver or kidney cancer. This chain connects TRBV27 to TRBJ2-7; D remains unclear. The CDR3 spells CASSLGRSYEQYF. DNA of the CDR3: TGTGCCAGCAGTTTAGGCAGAAGCTACGAGCAGTACTTC.